These 30 T cell receptor beta chains came from one sample sequenced in a study of CD8 T cells in ankylosing spondylitis. TCRdb fed the 5' RACE reads into MiXCR, producing one record per CDR3 protein. Of around 300,000 distinct CDR3 sequences listed, roughly 11% are singletons. Sequenced material: blood, either unsorted or a sorted T cell fraction (not recorded which). The receptors come from a female donor with ankylosing spondylitis or in good health (not recorded which).

This clonotype was counted at least ten times. The rearrangement uses TRBV20-1 and TRBJ2-1; D gene unclear. Germline CDR1 DFQATT, CDR2 SNEGSKA (reference sequence). Trimming stripped 0 bases from V and 7 bases from J, with 10 bases between. The CDR3 runs to 13 residues. The CDR3 is CSAREPPGNEQFF. CDR3 nucleotide sequence: TGCAGTGCTAGAGAACCCCCCGGGAATGAGCAGTTCTTC.

This clonotype came up many times. The V call is TRBV5-8, the J call TRBJ2-2; TRBD1 or TRBD2 may be the D gene (5 bases each). The CDR3 sequence is 16 residues long. V was clipped by 5 bases and J by 4 bases, with 18 bases between them. Germline V gives CDR1 SGHTS, CDR2 YDEGEE. The CDR3 protein is CASSSGTVRSTGELFF. The CDR3 DNA reads TGTGCCAGCAGTTCGGGGACGGTTCGCTCCACCGGGGAGCTGTTTTTT.

To note about this clonotype: It may be a read error: a sequence one base away is much more abundant. The chain links TRBV5-1 to TRBJ2-6, with D perhaps being TRBD1 or TRBD2 (5 bases each). The CDR3 consists of 15 residues. Deletions cut 7 bases from V and 0 bases from J, with 11 bases between. From germline, CDR1 is SGHRS and CDR2 YFSETQ. The CDR3 spells CASGLGPSGANVLTF. The CDR3 coding sequence is TGCGCCAGCGGCCTGGGACCCTCTGGGGCCAACGTCCTGACTTTC.

This clonotype was counted many times. This rearrangement joins TRBV20-1 to TRBJ2-1, with 10 nucleotides matching TRBD2. J gave up 9 bases and V 7 bases, and 9 bases lay outside the gene matches. Germline CDR1 reads DFQATT; CDR2 reads SNEGSKA (reference sequence). This CDR3 is 13 amino acids long. The CDR3: CSVPAGGPGEQFF. The CDR3 DNA reads as TGCAGTGTCCCAGCGGGAGGGCCCGGTGAGCAGTTCTTC.

There are many counts of this clonotype. CDR3: CASSLTSGGTSTDTQYF. CDR3 nucleotide sequence: TGTGCCAGCAGTTTGACTAGCGGGGGGACCAGCACAGATACGCAGTATTTT. The rearrangement joins TRBV12-3 or TRBV12-4 to TRBJ2-3; 13 bases line up with TRBD2. CDR3 length: 17 residues. Losses at the gene ends were 3 bases for V and 0 bases for J; bases not matched to a gene: 3.

This chain connects TRBV2 to TRBJ2-7, with a possible D match to TRBD1 (6 bases). V shed 9 bases and J shed 2 bases, with 20 bases lying between them. CDR1 and CDR2 from the germline V gene are SNHLY and FYNNEI. The CDR3 sequence is 15 residues long. This CDR3 reads CARQIGGQPPYEQYF. The CDR3 region has the DNA TGTGCCAGGCAGATCGGTGGACAGCCGCCCTACGAGCAGTACTTC.

This clonotype was seen only a few times. The DNA of the CDR3 is TGTGCCAGCAGCCCCTTTGAGGGGGTCAAAAACATTCAGTACTTC. Protein sequence: CASSPFEGVKNIQYF. V usage is TRBV4-2 and J usage is TRBJ2-4, with a tentative D call TRBD1 (6 bases). CDR3 length: 15 residues. CDR1 is LGHNA and CDR2 is YNFKEQ in the germline V gene. Trimming removed 4 bases from V and 3 bases from J, with 13 bases in between.

This clonotype appeared many times. The rearrangement joins TRBV6-2 or TRBV6-3 to TRBJ2-4; TRBD2 matches 7 bases. V lost 4 bases and J lost 7; bases outside the gene matches: 10. This CDR3 region has 15 residues. CDR1 is MNHEY and CDR2 is SVGEGT in the germline V gene. The CDR3 bases are TGTGCCAGCAGTTCCCTCGAGGGAGGGTCGAACATTCAGTACTTC. Protein product: CASSSLEGGSNIQYF.

This clonotype was recorded many times. Here the CDR3 reads CASSFQNGYEQYF. The CDR3 nucleotides read TGTGCCAGCAGTTTTCAGAACGGCTACGAGCAGTACTTC. V is TRBV12-3 or TRBV12-4 and J is TRBJ2-7, with D unclear. Trimming stripped 3 bases from V and 3 bases from J, with 9 bases between. CDR3 size: 13 residues.

Many counts were recorded for this clonotype. V usage is TRBV5-1 and J usage is TRBJ1-1; D gene uncertain. Trimming removed 0 bases from V and 8 bases from J, with 17 bases in between. This CDR3 has 15 residues. Germline V gene data show CDR1 as SGHRS and CDR2 as YFSETQ. The CDR3 nucleotides are TGCGCCAGCAGCTTGGTAGGCCAGGAGTCGACCGAAGCTTTCTTT. This sequence encodes CASSLVGQESTEAFF.

This clonotype was observed at least ten times. The rearrangement uses TRBV20-1 and TRBJ1-4; a possible D gene is TRBD1 (5 bases). CDR3 length equals 16 residues. Germline-derived CDR1 and CDR2 are DFQATT and SNEGSKA (reference sequence). The germline V and J ends were trimmed by 0 bases and 7 bases, with 18 bases remaining between them. The CDR3: CSARDGVQGAGEKLFF. CDR3 coding DNA: TGCAGTGCTAGAGATGGCGTCCAAGGGGCGGGTGAAAAACTGTTTTTT.

This clonotype was observed many times. The chain joins TRBV4-3 to TRBJ2-3; D gene ambiguous. Germline-derived CDR1 and CDR2 are LGHNA and YSLEER. The CDR3 extends over 15 amino acids. V gave up 2 bases and J gave up 3 bases, with 12 bases separating them. The CDR3 coding sequence is TGCGCCAGCAGCCAACGGACCTTCGGGACAGATACGCAGTATTTT. Translated, it gives CASSQRTFGTDTQYF.

This clonotype was picked up many times. V and J are TRBV5-1 and TRBJ2-5; TRBD2 aligns across 10 bases. The CDR3 sequence is 16 residues long. Germline CDR1 reads SGHRS; CDR2 reads YFSETQ. The ends lost 0 bases at V and 0 bases at J; junction bases unmatched: 2. The CDR3 nucleotides read TGCGCCAGCAGCTTGGATAGCGGGGGGTACCAAGAGACCCAGTACTTC. Its protein is CASSLDSGGYQETQYF.

This clonotype was recorded many times. The chain links TRBV20-1 to TRBJ2-7, with D possibly TRBD2 on 6 matching bases. This CDR3 has 14 residues. Per germline, CDR1 DFQATT and CDR2 SNEGSKA (reference sequence). Between the trimmed V and J ends, which lost 0 bases and 3 bases, there was a span of 12 bases. The CDR3: CSAREAAGFYEQYF. DNA for the CDR3: TGCAGTGCTAGAGAGGCGGCGGGATTCTACGAGCAGTACTTC.

The chain uses TRBV30 and TRBJ2-2; possible D gene TRBD1, 6 bases. In germline, CDR1 is GTSNPN, CDR2 SVGIG (reference sequence). The V end lost 2 bases, the J end lost 10 bases, and 17 bases lay between the germline ends. This CDR3 contains 14 residues. The CDR3 DNA sequence: TGTGCCTGGAGTACATGGGACACCCTCAAGGAGCTGTTTTTT. Encoded protein: CAWSTWDTLKELFF.

This clonotype was seen at least ten times. The chain couples TRBV5-1 to TRBJ2-2, with D uncertain. Trimming left V 5 bases short and J 0 bases short, with 5 bases between. The CDR3 covers 13 residues. Looked up from germline, CDR1 is SGHRS and CDR2 is YFSETQ. CDR3 bases: TGCGCCAGCAGGGGGTCGAACACCGGGGAGCTGTTTTTT. Its protein product is CASRGSNTGELFF. Using reference TRBV5-1 and TRBJ2-2 for the parts outside the CDR3, the full variable domain is KAGVTQTPRYLIKTRGQQVTLSCSPISGHRSVSWYQQTPGQGLQFLFEYFSETQRNKGNFPGRFSGRQFSNSRSEMNVSTLELGDSALYLCASRGSNTGELFFGEGSRLTVL.

This clonotype has a count of ten or more. This chain links TRBV5-1 with TRBJ1-3; D is ambiguous. CDR1 and CDR2 (germline): SGHRS, YFSETQ. The CDR3 has 14 residues. Trimming pared 2 bases from V and 8 bases from J, leaving 14 bases between. The CDR3 DNA reads TGCGCCAGCAGCTTTTCCGGAGCCGAGGACACCATATATTTT. Its protein product is CASSFSGAEDTIYF.

This clonotype was observed many times. The rearrangement joins TRBV20-1 to TRBJ2-7; D tentatively fits TRBD1 or TRBD2 (5 bases each). The CDR3 spans 11 residues. Trimming removed 3 bases at V and 7 bases at J, with 10 bases between. Per the germline V gene, CDR1 is DFQATT and CDR2 is SNEGSKA (reference sequence). CDR3 DNA: TGCAGTGCTAGGGGGGTTCTTGAGCAGTACTTC. Protein product: CSARGVLEQYF.

This clonotype showed up just a few times. This chain links TRBV15 with TRBJ2-3, with D possibly matching TRBD2 (5 bases). Germline lookup yields CDR1 LNHNV and CDR2 YYDKDF (reference sequence). The CDR3 has 13 amino acids. The germline V and J ends were trimmed by 8 bases and 1 base, with 10 bases remaining between them. The CDR3, as DNA: TGTGCCACCCTCCGGGGTGGCACAGATACGCAGTATTTT. Protein: CATLRGGTDTQYF. The full variable domain, its missing parts supplied by reference TRBV15 and TRBJ2-3, is DAMVIQNPRYQVTQFGKPVTLSCSQTLNHNVMYWYQQKSSQAPKLLFHYYDKDFNNEADTPDNFQSRRPNTSFCFLDIRSPGLGDTAMYLCATLRGGTDTQYFGPGTRLTVL.

This clonotype showed up many times. V and J are TRBV12-3 or TRBV12-4 and TRBJ2-3; D not resolved. V was shortened by 6 bases and J by 1 base, with 11 bases between the two germline ends. CDR3 length: 14 amino acids. The CDR3 DNA sequence: TGTGCCAGCAGCACCGGGCCCCGCACAGATACGCAGTATTTT. It specifies CASSTGPRTDTQYF.

This clonotype was seen repeatedly, ten times or more. The chain recombines TRBV20-1 with TRBJ2-1; 7 bases map to TRBD2. The CDR3 spans 15 residues. Germline V gives CDR1 DFQATT, CDR2 SNEGSKA (reference sequence). The V and J ends lost 6 bases and 7 bases, in that order; junction bases with no gene match: 15. CDR3 residues: CSAPDRGSWGNEQFF. DNA for the CDR3: TGCAGTGCCCCTGATCGCGGGAGTTGGGGAAATGAGCAGTTCTTC.

To note about this clonotype: This clone may be a read error of a much larger clone one base away. V gene TRBV20-1 combines with J gene TRBJ1-6; D is undetermined. The CDR3 sequence is 13 residues long. Germline values: CDR1 DFQATT, CDR2 SNEGSKA (reference sequence). CDR3 in amino acids: CSTRSSYNSPLPF. CDR3 nucleotides: TGCAGTACGAGGAGCTCCTATAATTCACCCCTCCCCTTT.

This clonotype has at least ten counts. J is TRBJ2-1 and V is TRBV5-6; D is uncertain. Trimming removed 1 base from V and 1 base from J, with 9 bases in between. Germline loops: CDR1 SGHDT, CDR2 YYEEEE. The CDR3 length is 15 residues. The CDR3 here is CASSLRLDSYNEQFF. The CDR3 nucleotides read TGTGCCAGCAGCTTGCGGCTAGATTCCTACAATGAGCAGTTCTTC.

This clonotype was observed many times. This sequence joins TRBV15 and TRBJ1-4; D possibly corresponds to TRBD1 (5 bases). The germline V gene encodes CDR1 LNHNV and CDR2 YYDKDF (reference sequence). This CDR3 is 15 amino acids long. V was pared by 0 bases and J by 4 bases, with 9 bases between. The CDR3 DNA reads TGTGCCACCAGCAGAGATAAGGGGAGTAATGAAAAACTGTTTTTT. Translating gives CATSRDKGSNEKLFF. Combining the CDR3 with reference TRBV15 and TRBJ1-4 gives the whole variable domain DAMVIQNPRYQVTQFGKPVTLSCSQTLNHNVMYWYQQKSSQAPKLLFHYYDKDFNNEADTPDNFQSRRPNTSFCFLDIRSPGLGDTAMYLCATSRDKGSNEKLFFGSGTQLSVL.

This clonotype was counted between two and nine times. The rearrangement joins TRBV3-1 to TRBJ2-5; 12 bases match TRBD1. The CDR3 runs 17 residues. With V trimmed by 5 bases and J by 5 bases, 12 bases remained unmatched. In germline, CDR1 is LGHDT, CDR2 YNNKEL (reference sequence). The CDR3 spells CASSRGTGGFRLETQYF. CDR3 DNA: TGTGCCAGCAGCAGAGGGACAGGGGGCTTTCGGTTGGAGACCCAGTACTTC.

This clonotype was counted at least ten times. V usage is TRBV28 and J usage is TRBJ2-7; D unclear. V dropped 3 bases and J dropped 2 bases, with 11 bases sitting between them. The CDR3 is 14 amino acids. CDR1 and CDR2 (germline): MDHEN, SYDVKM. The CDR3 loop is CASSFEGGTYEQYF. DNA for the CDR3: TGTGCCAGCAGTTTCGAAGGCGGAACCTACGAGCAGTACTTC. The complete variable domain, with remaining parts taken from reference TRBV28 and TRBJ2-7, reads DVKVTQSSRYLVKRTGEKVFLECVQDMDHENMFWYRQDPGLGLRLIYFSYDVKMKEKGDIPEGYSVSREKKERFSLILESASTNQTSMYLCASSFEGGTYEQYFGPGTRLTVT.

In this sample, this clonotype turned up many times. This chain uses TRBV20-1 with TRBJ2-1, with D possibly matching TRBD1 (5 bases). Trimming left V 5 bases short and J 6 bases short, with 14 bases between. The CDR3 has 13 amino acids. CDR1 DFQATT and CDR2 SNEGSKA come from the germline V gene (reference sequence). The CDR3 is CSAPSFRGNEQFF. The CDR3 DNA reads TGCAGTGCTCCCTCCTTTAGGGGCAATGAGCAGTTCTTC.

On this clonotype: A much more abundant neighbour one base away suggests this may be a read error. The V gene is TRBV7-9, the J gene TRBJ2-1, with D perhaps TRBD1 (5 bases). Matching the DNA end better, TRBJ2-7 makes the J call doubtful. This CDR3 has 15 residues. Looked up from germline, CDR1 is SEHNR and CDR2 is FQNEAQ (reference sequence). CDR3 nucleotide sequence: TGTGCCAGCGCGATAGGGGAAGGGTCCTACAATGAGCAGTACTTC. Amino acid sequence: CASAIGEGSYNEQYF.

This clonotype was detected ten times or more. The gene calls are TRBV10-3 and TRBJ2-6; TRBD1 aligns across 7 bases. The trim removed 4 bases at V and 0 bases at J, leaving 9 bases unmatched. Germline values: CDR1 ENHRY, CDR2 SYGVKD. The CDR3 contains 18 residues. CDR3 in DNA: TGTGCCATCAGTGCTGGTGGGACAGCTTTCTCTGGGGCCAACGTCCTGACTTTC. The encoded protein is CAISAGGTAFSGANVLTF.

The chain couples TRBV27 to TRBJ2-7; 7 bases line up with TRBD1. Germline-derived CDR1 and CDR2 are MNHEY and SMNVEV (reference sequence). J lost 6 bases, V lost 2 bases, and 13 bases had no gene match. The CDR3 spans 16 residues. CDR3 region: CASSLDPGQLHFEQYF. The CDR3 DNA sequence: TGTGCCAGCAGTTTAGATCCGGGACAGTTACACTTCGAGCAGTACTTC.